These 10 T cell receptor beta chains came from one sample sequenced in a study of CD8+CD57+ T cells in acquired aplastic anemia. Template material for TCR beta VDJ and CDR3 profiling consisted of genomic DNA. Each CDR3 protein gets one entry after TCRdb re-called the reads with MiXCR. The sample carries about 220,000 distinct CDR3 sequences, around half recorded once. The authors sequenced patients whose flow cytometry had shown CD8+CD57+ cell expansion. The sequencing sample was made of sorted CD4+, CD8+, or CD8+CD57+ T cells (not recorded which) from PBMCs. These receptors originate from a human donor with aplastic anemia.

The J gene is TRBJ1-4, the V gene TRBV7-8; no clear D gene. V was pared by 2 bases and J by 7 bases, with 17 bases between. Per the germline V gene, CDR1 is SGHVS and CDR2 is FQNEAQ. CDR3 length equals 16 residues. The DNA of the CDR3 is TGTGCCAGCAGCTTAAGGTGGACCGCGAGAGGTGAAAAACTGTTTTTT. Residues: CASSLRWTARGEKLFF. Looking up the rest from reference TRBV7-8 and TRBJ1-4 gives the full variable domain: GAGVSQSPRYKVAKRGQDVALRCDPISGHVSLFWYQQALGQGPEFLTYFQNEAQLDKSGLPSDRFFAERPEGSVSTLKIQRTQQEDSAVYLCASSLRWTARGEKLFFGSGTQLSVL.

This clonotype was observed many times. The chain joins TRBV29-1 to TRBJ2-2, with 7 bases identical to TRBD1. Germline V CDR1 and CDR2: SQVTM, ANQGSEA. V lost 3 bases and J lost 2; bases outside the gene matches: 6. The CDR3 sequence is 15 residues long. CDR3 sequence: CSVESRTGNTGELFF. The DNA of the CDR3 is TGCAGCGTTGAGTCCAGGACAGGTAACACCGGGGAGCTGTTTTTT.

CDR3 sequence (DNA): TGTGCCAGCTCGCCGAACGGACAGGGCTATAATTCACCCCTCCACTTT. Its translation: CASSPNGQGYNSPLHF. V is TRBV14 and J is TRBJ1-6, with 8 bases fitting TRBD1. Per the germline V gene, CDR1 is SGHDN and CDR2 is FVKESK. CDR3 length equals 16 residues. Trimming took 8 bases from V and 3 from J; bases not matched to a gene: 9.

The chain recombines TRBV2 with TRBJ1-5; 7 bases align to TRBD1. Unmatched junction bases numbered 6, after V lost 7 bases and J lost 9 bases. The CDR3 runs 12 residues. Germline CDR1 reads SNHLY; CDR2 reads FYNNEI. The CDR3 DNA is TGTGCCAGCATCGACAGGGTAGGGCCCCAGCATTTT. It codes for CASIDRVGPQHF.

The V gene is TRBV28, the J gene TRBJ1-6; TRBD1 matches at 9 bases. The J segment lost 8 bases and the V segment lost 4 bases, leaving 6 bases of the junction unmatched. The germline gives CDR1 MDHEN, CDR2 SYDVKM. This CDR3 is 15 amino acids long. The CDR3 bases are TGTGCCAGCAGTTCGACAGGGGGTCATGATTCACCCCTCCACTTT. Amino acid sequence: CASSSTGGHDSPLHF.

The V gene is TRBV12-3 or TRBV12-4, the J gene TRBJ1-1; 8 bases are shared with TRBD1. The trim removed 6 bases at V and 4 bases at J, leaving 4 bases unmatched. The CDR3 sequence is 13 residues long. As DNA, the CDR3 is TGTGCCAGCAGGGCAGACAGGGGCACTGAAGCTTTCTTT. It yields the protein CASRADRGTEAFF.

This clonotype occurred many times. V and J are TRBV5-1 and TRBJ1-2; possibly TRBD1 for D (6 bases). The germline V and J ends were trimmed by 4 bases and 7 bases, with 20 bases remaining between them. Germline CDR1 reads SGHRS; CDR2 reads YFSETQ. There are 15 residues in the CDR3. DNA for the CDR3: TGCGCCAGCAGCCCCCGGGACACGGGAGTGGGTGGCTACACCTTC. Its protein is CASSPRDTGVGGYTF.

This clonotype was counted at least ten times. The chain combines TRBV13 with TRBJ2-5, with 7 bases matching TRBD2. V lost 4 bases and J lost 2; bases outside the gene matches: 13. Germline V gives CDR1 PRHDT, CDR2 FYEKMQ (reference sequence). The CDR3 consists of 17 residues. The CDR3 protein is CASSSEIFRGEQETQYF. DNA for the CDR3: TGTGCCAGCAGCTCCGAAATCTTCCGGGGGGAACAAGAGACCCAGTACTTC.

This clonotype was counted ten times or more. The chain is built from TRBV29-1 and TRBJ2-3; the match to TRBD1 covers 11 bases. The CDR3 extends over 15 amino acids. Germline V gene data show CDR1 as SQVTM and CDR2 as ANQGSEA. V shed 6 bases, J shed 3 bases, and the junction held 8 bases outside the gene matches. CDR3: CSVADRGLRTDTQYF. CDR3 bases: TGCAGCGTGGCGGACAGGGGGCTTCGGACAGATACGCAGTATTTT.

This chain connects TRBV12-3 or TRBV12-4 to TRBJ1-2; no definite D call. The CDR3 extends over 12 amino acids. Trimming removed 2 bases at V and 5 bases at J, with 6 bases between. Here the CDR3 DNA reads TGTGCCAGCAGTTTATTCCGGTATGGCTACACCTTC. Its translation: CASSLFRYGYTF.